The T cell receptor beta chain described here comes from a study of T cell repertoires in cytomegalovirus infection. Study-level information: Evidence of both CMV infection and a matching HLA type came from public TCR beta signatures.

This clonotype was observed once. Its target is not known. The germline V and J ends were trimmed by 10 bases and 5 bases, with 18 bases remaining between them. The length of the CDR3 is 14 residues. Germline assignment: CDR1 LNHDA and CDR2 SQIVND (reference sequence). Each CDR3 protein gets one entry after TCRdb re-called the reads with MiXCR. The profile shows about a million distinct CDR3 sequences, 30% to 40% of them singletons. Findings and caveats of the study: Dominating the ex vivo response were HLA-C-restricted CMV-specific TCR beta clonotypes. Accumulated public TCR beta family frequency recognized individuals carrying CMV together with the relevant HLA.

This chain links TRBV19 with TRBJ1-5; possible D gene TRBD1, 5 bases. This TCR derives from a human donor in good health (CMV status not recorded). Some clones in this sample may be carry-over from other donors' samples. The starting material was cultured CD8+ T cells from PBMCs, obtained from culture after CMV antigen stimulation. The CDR3 DNA is TGTGCCACTACCTCTTGGGGGAACGATCAGCCCCAGCATTTT. This encodes CATTSWGNDQPQHF. Full variable domain (outside the CDR3, taken from reference TRBV19 and TRBJ1-5): DGGITQSPKYLFRKEGQNVTLSCEQNLNHDAMYWYRQDPGQGLRLIYYSQIVNDFQKGDIAEGYSVSREKKESFPLTVTSAQKNPTAFYLCATTSWGNDQPQHFGDGTRLSIL.